The TCR beta chain described here comes from a study of CD8 T cells in Susac syndrome. RNA in amounts of roughly 0.5 to 1 ug was reverse transcribed with random hexamers. The immunoSEQ assay covered 54 Vbeta and 13 Jbeta segments for CDR3. Each CDR3 protein is one row after TCRdb ran MiXCR on the immunoSEQ multiplex PCR reads. The sample consists of roughly 44,000 distinct CDR3 sequences, approximately 94% of them appearing once. The study sequenced TCR beta in blood CD8+ and CD4+ T cells. The control group consisted of healthy donors matched for age and sex. CD8+ and CD4+ T cells were negatively isolated; TEMRA cells were FACS-enriched. This CDR3 is built from 16 residues. Trimming stripped 1 base from V and 5 bases from J, with 15 bases between. The germline V gene encodes CDR1 LNHNV and CDR2 YYDKDF (reference sequence).

The chain uses TRBV15 and TRBJ2-1; D not certain. The sequenced sample consisted of CD8+ T cells from PBMCs. This TCR was sampled from a human donor in good health. The CDR3 here is CATSRATQPYNNEQFF. CDR3 DNA sequence: TGTGCCACCAGCAGAGCCACCCAGCCCTATAACAATGAGCAGTTCTTC.